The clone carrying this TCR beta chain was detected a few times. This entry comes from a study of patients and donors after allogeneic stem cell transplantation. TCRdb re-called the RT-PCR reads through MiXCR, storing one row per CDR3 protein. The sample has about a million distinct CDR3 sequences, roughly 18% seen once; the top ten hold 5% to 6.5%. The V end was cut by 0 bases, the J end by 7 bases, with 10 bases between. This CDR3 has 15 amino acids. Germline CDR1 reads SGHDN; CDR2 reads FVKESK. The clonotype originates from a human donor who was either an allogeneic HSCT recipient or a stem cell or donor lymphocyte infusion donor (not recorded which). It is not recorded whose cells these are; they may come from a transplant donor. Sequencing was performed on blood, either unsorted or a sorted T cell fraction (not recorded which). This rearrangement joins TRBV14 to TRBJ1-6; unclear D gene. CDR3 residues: CASSQDAGWNSPLHF. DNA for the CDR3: TGTGCCAGCAGCCAAGATGCGGGATGGAATTCACCCCTCCACTTT.